Following are 13 T cell receptor beta chains from one sample sequenced in a study of cytomegalovirus exposure and HLA in healthy donors. With 60 Vbeta and 13 Jbeta primers, the PCR was carried out. The table came from immunoSEQ multiplex PCR; TCRdb's copy has only in-frame clones and leaves some out. Found here are 150,000 to 200,000 clones, about three quarters of them singletons; the top ten hold roughly 1.5%. The sequencing input was PBMCs. These receptors all stem from a man aged 18 to 30 in good health and CMV-seronegative.

CDR3 coding DNA: TGTGCCAGCAGGCTAAACAGGAAAACCTACGAGCAGTACTTC. Its translation: CASRLNRKTYEQYF. This rearrangement joins TRBV6-5 to TRBJ2-7, with D maybe TRBD1 (5 bases). CDR1 is MNHEY, CDR2 SVGAGI, per germline. The CDR3 is 14 residues long. V gave up 6 bases and J gave up 2 bases, with 14 bases separating them.

The genes are TRBV11-2 and TRBJ2-1; TRBD2 matches at 12 bases. Germline V gene data show CDR1 as SGHAT and CDR2 as FQNNGV. CDR3 length equals 15 residues. Unmatched junction bases numbered 2, after V lost 0 bases and J lost 8 bases. This CDR3 reads CASSLEGTSGYEQFF. The CDR3 region has the DNA TGTGCCAGCAGCTTAGAGGGGACTAGCGGGTATGAGCAGTTCTTC. The full variable domain, with the rest looked up from reference TRBV11-2 and TRBJ2-1, is EAGVAQSPRYKIIEKRQSVAFWCNPISGHATLYWYQQILGQGPKLLIQFQNNGVVDDSQLPKDRFSAERLKGVDSTLKIQPAKLEDSAVYLCASSLEGTSGYEQFFGPGTRLTVL.

As concerns this clone: A read error may produce the germline difference seen at one junction end. This chain connects TRBV30 to TRBJ2-1, with D possibly being TRBD2 (6 bases). The CDR3 length is 11 residues. The germline V gene has CDR1 GTSNPN and CDR2 SVGIG (reference sequence). In nucleotides, the CDR3 is TGTGCCTGGAGTTCGGGACGAGCGGGCCTCTTC. Translated: CAWSSGRAGLF.

The gene calls are TRBV11-3 and TRBJ1-6; D ambiguous. The CDR3 consists of 13 residues. Germline V lookup: CDR1 SGHNT, CDR2 YENEEA. Trimming stripped 0 bases from V and 9 bases from J, with 6 bases between. CDR3: CASSLDGSSPLHF. The CDR3 DNA follows: TGTGCCAGCAGCTTAGACGGGTCTTCACCCCTCCACTTT.

This clone has a handful of counts. The chain is built from TRBV6-5 and TRBJ2-1; D may be TRBD2 (5 bases). The CDR3 runs 13 residues. Germline CDR1 reads MNHEY; CDR2 reads SVGAGI. The germline V and J ends were trimmed by 7 bases and 6 bases, with 13 bases remaining between them. CDR3 protein: CASTDFPSNEQFF. For the CDR3, the DNA is TGTGCCAGCACGGACTTCCCGAGCAATGAGCAGTTCTTC.

This chain connects TRBV7-6 to TRBJ2-7, with a weak D call TRBD2 (7 bases). Germline values: CDR1 SGHVS, CDR2 FNYEAQ. The V end was cut by 4 bases, the J end by 3 bases, with 19 bases between. The CDR3 loop spans 16 amino acids. DNA for the CDR3: TGTGCCAGCAGCTCAGGACTAGGGGGTTTCCTCTACGAGCAGTACTTC. It specifies CASSSGLGGFLYEQYF.

About this clone itself: The junction does not match germline at one end; this may be a read error. The chain combines TRBV7-9 with TRBJ2-5; 13 bases match TRBD2. Germline CDR1 and CDR2: SEHNR and FQNEAQ (reference sequence). The CDR3 has 14 amino acids. The CDR3 here is CASSLGLAGTGRDF. In DNA form, the CDR3 reads TGTGCCAGCAGCTTGGGACTAGCGGGAACGGGGCGAGACTTC.

This rearrangement joins TRBV7-2 to TRBJ2-7, with 7 bases aligning to TRBD2. J was trimmed by 2 bases and V by 5 bases; bases with no gene match: 9. CDR3 length: 15 residues. Germline lookup yields CDR1 SGHTA and CDR2 FQGNSA. The CDR3 protein is CASSTGPAGPYEQYF. The CDR3 nucleotides are TGTGCCAGCAGCACAGGACCAGCGGGGCCCTACGAGCAGTACTTC. Complete variable domain (other parts from reference TRBV7-2 and TRBJ2-7): GAGVSQSPSNKVTEKGKDVELRCDPISGHTALYWYRQSLGQGLEFLIYFQGNSAPDKSGLPSDRFSAERTGGSVSTLTIQRTQQEDSAVYLCASSTGPAGPYEQYFGPGTRLTVT.

The chain links TRBV6-5 to TRBJ2-3, with 9 positions matching TRBD1. The germline V gene encodes CDR1 MNHEY and CDR2 SVGAGI. The J segment lost 5 bases and the V segment lost 6 bases, leaving 9 bases of the junction unmatched. The CDR3 runs 15 residues. CDR3 region: CASRFLNRGRDTQYF. The CDR3 coding sequence is TGTGCCAGCAGGTTCCTCAACAGGGGGCGAGATACGCAGTATTTT.

The chain couples TRBV28 to TRBJ2-3; D is possibly TRBD2 (7 bases). In germline, CDR1 is MDHEN, CDR2 SYDVKM. V lost 4 bases and J lost 3, with 14 bases in between. There are 15 residues in the CDR3. CDR3 sequence reads: CASSSPGGVTDTQYF. DNA for the CDR3: TGTGCCAGCAGTTCTCCGGGGGGCGTGACAGATACGCAGTATTTT.

The chain couples TRBV5-1 to TRBJ2-3; D not resolved. Trimming pared 4 bases from V and 6 bases from J, leaving 15 bases between. This CDR3 has 14 amino acids. Germline V gene sequence: CDR1 SGHRS, CDR2 YFSETQ. The CDR3 loop is CASSLKSGSDTQYF. The CDR3 nucleotides read TGCGCCAGCAGCCTAAAATCAGGCTCCGATACGCAGTATTTT. Filled out from reference TRBV5-1 and TRBJ2-3, the complete variable domain reads KAGVTQTPRYLIKTRGQQVTLSCSPISGHRSVSWYQQTPGQGLQFLFEYFSETQRNKGNFPGRFSGRQFSNSRSEMNVSTLELGDSALYLCASSLKSGSDTQYFGPGTRLTVL.

The chain has TRBV6-5 and TRBJ2-7; a possible D gene is TRBD2 (6 bases). CDR3 length equals 14 residues. The germline V and J ends were trimmed by 4 bases and 1 base, with 11 bases remaining between them. The germline V gene encodes CDR1 MNHEY and CDR2 SVGAGI. In DNA, the CDR3 is TGTGCCAGCAGTTGCGGGGTAGAGTCCTACGAGCAGTACTTC. Protein sequence: CASSCGVESYEQYF.

This rearrangement joins TRBV2 to TRBJ1-5, with TRBD1 as a possible D gene (5 bases). The germline V gene has CDR1 SNHLY and CDR2 FYNNEI. The CDR3 extends over 15 amino acids. V lost 3 bases and J lost 0, with 9 bases in between. In DNA form, the CDR3 reads TGTGCCAGCAGTGAGCAGGGACTTAGCAATCAGCCCCAGCATTTT. It yields the protein CASSEQGLSNQPQHF.